These 17 T cell receptor beta chains came from one sample sequenced in a study of blood T cell repertoires in COVID-19. Clones were read by immunoSEQ multiplex PCR, and TCRdb kept only the in-frame ones, dropping some. The sample contains 150,000 to 200,000 clones, over 75% of which appear only once. The sequenced sample was peripheral blood. These receptors were collected from a man aged 55 to 69 who had recovered from COVID-19.

CDR3 region: CASSLERGDDTQYF. As DNA, the CDR3 is TGTGCCAGCAGCTTGGAGCGCGGGGACGATACGCAGTATTTT. The chain joins TRBV5-4 to TRBJ2-3; possible D gene TRBD2, 6 bases. There are 14 residues in the CDR3. The V gene's germline CDR1 is SGHNT and CDR2 YYREEE (reference sequence). Trimming shortened V by 0 bases and J by 6 bases, and 11 bases separated the two germline ends.

The chain recombines TRBV3-1 (or the pseudogene TRBV3-2) with TRBJ1-5; D is undetermined. Trimming took 0 bases from V and 6 from J, leaving 12 bases between them. The CDR3 extends over 15 amino acids. Germline V CDR1 and CDR2: LGHDT, YNNKEL (reference sequence). CDR3 sequence (DNA): TGTGCCAGCAGCCAAGATTTGGGAGAGGGTCAGCCCCAGCATTTT. It specifies CASSQDLGEGQPQHF.

This sequence joins TRBV11-2 and TRBJ1-6; 9 bases map to TRBD1. The V and J ends lost 5 bases and 6 bases, in that order; junction bases with no gene match: 8. CDR1 is SGHAT, CDR2 FQNNGV, per germline. This CDR3 has 16 residues. The CDR3 spells CASSHLPGQGNSPLHF. The CDR3 DNA reads as TGTGCCAGCAGCCATCTACCGGGACAGGGTAATTCACCCCTCCACTTT. Based on the CDR3 plus reference TRBV11-2 and TRBJ1-6, the full variable domain is EAGVAQSPRYKIIEKRQSVAFWCNPISGHATLYWYQQILGQGPKLLIQFQNNGVVDDSQLPKDRFSAERLKGVDSTLKIQPAKLEDSAVYLCASSHLPGQGNSPLHFGNGTRLTVT.

This sequence joins TRBV3-1 (or the pseudogene TRBV3-2) and TRBJ2-7, with unresolved D. V lost 3 bases and J lost 2, with 8 bases in between. This CDR3 has 13 residues. Germline V gene sequence: CDR1 LGHDT, CDR2 YNNKEL (reference sequence). The CDR3 nucleotides read TGTGCCAGCAGCCAGCCGCTAACCTACGAGCAGTACTTC. Translated: CASSQPLTYEQYF.

The DNA of the CDR3 is TGTGCCAGCAGCCCTGGGAGGAAGAATTCACCCCTCCACTTT. Translating gives CASSPGRKNSPLHF. This chain uses TRBV7-9 with TRBJ1-6; D is unresolved. The germline V gene has CDR1 SEHNR and CDR2 FQNEAQ (reference sequence). Trimming left V 5 bases short and J 7 bases short, with 12 bases between. CDR3 size: 14 residues.

This chain links TRBV30 with TRBJ1-5, with 7 bases aligning to TRBD1. Germline V gives CDR1 GTSNPN, CDR2 SVGIG (reference sequence). The CDR3 is 14 residues long. Trimming at V came to 8 bases and at J to 9 bases, leaving 16 bases not matched to a gene. This CDR3 reads CAGEWDSSKGPQHF. The DNA of the CDR3 is TGTGCCGGAGAGTGGGACAGTTCTAAGGGGCCCCAGCATTTT.

This chain joins TRBV11-2 and TRBJ1-2, with TRBD1 identical over 11 bases. J was trimmed by 4 bases and V by 3 bases; bases with no gene match: 10. In germline, CDR1 is SGHAT, CDR2 FQNNGV. The CDR3 is made up of 17 amino acids. The CDR3 here is CASSFRTGGAGGYGYTF. Written as DNA, the CDR3 is TGTGCCAGCAGCTTTCGGACAGGGGGCGCAGGCGGCTATGGCTACACCTTC.

This clone was found once. The V and J genes are TRBV7-9 and TRBJ2-2, with D possibly being TRBD1 (6 bases). The CDR3 has 15 residues. The germline V gene has CDR1 SEHNR and CDR2 FQNEAQ (reference sequence). Trimming pared 1 base from V and 4 bases from J, leaving 10 bases between. The CDR3 DNA follows: TGTGCCAGCAGCTTAGGGCAGGGGAGCACCGGGGAGCTGTTTTTT. The encoded protein is CASSLGQGSTGELFF. Supplemented by reference TRBV7-9 and TRBJ2-2, the full variable domain reads DTGVSQNPRHKITKRGQNVTFRCDPISEHNRLYWYRQTLGQGPEFLTYFQNEAQLEKSRLLSDRFSAERPKGSFSTLEIQRTEQGDSAMYLCASSLGQGSTGELFFGEGSRLTVL.

The chain recombines TRBV19 with TRBJ2-7, with D possibly TRBD1 on 6 matching bases. Trimming pared 9 bases from V and 3 bases from J, leaving 18 bases between. This CDR3 region has 14 residues. Per germline, CDR1 LNHDA and CDR2 SQIVND (reference sequence). CDR3 in amino acids: CASKQGATHYEQYF. CDR3 DNA: TGTGCCAGCAAACAGGGCGCCACACACTACGAGCAGTACTTC.

J is TRBJ1-1 and V is TRBV7-2; D might be TRBD1 (6 bases). Germline CDR1 and CDR2: SGHTA and FQGNSA. This CDR3 region has 14 residues. V shed 4 bases and J shed 5 bases, with 14 bases lying between them. The CDR3 spells CASSSQGWGTEAFF. Written as DNA, the CDR3 is TGTGCCAGCAGCTCCCAGGGGTGGGGGACTGAAGCTTTCTTT.

This chain joins TRBV29-1 and TRBJ2-3; 8 positions agree with TRBD1. This CDR3 region has 16 residues. J was trimmed by 4 bases and V by 3 bases; bases with no gene match: 12. Germline values: CDR1 SQVTM, CDR2 ANQGSEA. The CDR3 bases are TGCAGCGTTGATCCCTCAGGGACAGGAGGGGCAGATACGCAGTATTTT. This encodes CSVDPSGTGGADTQYF.

This chain links TRBV6-5 with TRBJ2-2, with D tentatively TRBD2 (5 bases). CDR1 and CDR2 (germline): MNHEY, SVGAGI. The CDR3 sequence is 14 residues long. V lost 7 bases to trimming and J lost 6 bases, with 15 bases between them. The CDR3 sequence: CASIDPPGAGELFF. Here the CDR3 DNA reads TGTGCCAGCATCGACCCCCCCGGGGCCGGGGAGCTGTTTTTT.

CDR3: CASSLFSRDSPLHF. The CDR3 nucleotides are TGTGCCAGCAGTTTATTCTCCCGGGATTCACCCCTCCACTTT. The rearrangement joins TRBV27 to TRBJ1-6; D is undetermined. The CDR3 length is 14 residues. Germline V gene lookup returns CDR1 MNHEY and CDR2 SMNVEV (reference sequence). Trimming took 1 base from V and 8 from J, leaving 9 bases between them.

V gene TRBV5-6 combines with J gene TRBJ1-2, with D perhaps matching TRBD1 (5 bases). The CDR3 sequence is 14 residues long. V was trimmed by 2 bases and J by 7 bases, leaving 15 bases between them. Looked up from germline, CDR1 is SGHDT and CDR2 is YYEEEE. The chain's CDR3 is CASSFTGGIGGYTF. CDR3 nucleotide sequence: TGTGCCAGCAGCTTCACGGGGGGAATTGGTGGCTACACCTTC.

This clone was detected once. V usage is TRBV11-2 and J usage is TRBJ2-2; 13 bases agree with TRBD2. Germline assignment: CDR1 SGHAT and CDR2 FQNNGV. Germline trimming cut 6 bases from V and 4 bases from J; bases unmatched to any gene: 11. The CDR3 sequence is 18 residues long. The CDR3 DNA reads TGTGCCAGCAGTCGGACCGGACTAGCGGGGGATTTCACCGGGGAGCTGTTTTTT. Protein product: CASSRTGLAGDFTGELFF.

The J gene is TRBJ2-7, the V gene TRBV5-1, with 7 bases matching TRBD2. This CDR3 spans 13 amino acids. The junction had 10 bases not matched to a gene; V was cut back by 7 bases and J by 6 bases. Germline V CDR1 and CDR2: SGHRS, YFSETQ. The CDR3 sequence is CASAGLVGSEQYF. Written as DNA, the CDR3 is TGCGCCAGCGCTGGACTAGTGGGCAGCGAGCAGTACTTC.

This chain links TRBV9 with TRBJ1-1, with 8 bases identical to TRBD1. The V segment lost 4 bases and the J segment 0 bases; nucleotides outside the gene matches: 5. The CDR3 loop spans 15 amino acids. The germline gives CDR1 SGDLS, CDR2 YYNGEE. CDR3 in amino acids: CASSPGTGMNTEAFF. Here the CDR3 DNA reads TGTGCCAGCAGCCCGGGGACAGGCATGAACACTGAAGCTTTCTTT.